The present entry profiles one T cell receptor (beta chain) with its context. V dropped 6 bases and J dropped 8 bases, with 16 bases sitting between them. The CDR3 consists of 13 residues. Germline V gives CDR1 MNHEY, CDR2 SMNVEV (reference sequence). These data are taken from a study of control samples from healthy donors and cancer patients. TCRdb keeps only in-frame clones here, not all; method: immunoSEQ multiplex PCR. The profile shows roughly 190,000 clones, roughly nine tenths of them singletons. The sequenced sample was blood. The chain combines TRBV27 with TRBJ1-2, with a weak D call TRBD1 (5 bases). This TCR came from a man younger than 40 in good health. As DNA, the CDR3 is TGTGCCAGCAGCCGCCGGGACTTAGGCGGCTACACCTTC. Protein sequence: CASSRRDLGGYTF.